This record looks at one TCR beta chain sequence and its context. Its specific antigen is unknown. It has no much larger one-base neighbor in the sample; base qualities were not kept. Participants in the prospective study were aged roughly 18 to 100 years, lived in more than 20 United States geographic areas, and enrolled through a virtual design. To assign participants to cohorts, the prospective study relied on clinical history that participants themselves reported in a screening survey and a study questionnaire. A participant counted as exposed if, within 2 weeks of entering the study, that participant had been in contact with someone who had a PCR-confirmed or clinician-diagnosed COVID-19 case. In the prospective study, mobile phlebotomists collected whole blood, serum and a nasopharyngeal or oropharyngeal swab from each participant. Participants in the prospective study had the option to provide additional blood draws and questionnaires over a 2-month period. Blood samples from the prospective study were shipped frozen or at room temperature prior to DNA extraction.

Trimming takes 2 bases off V and 5 bases off J; junction bases not matched to a gene: 8. The germline V gene (reference sequence) sets CDR1 to LNHDA and CDR2 to SQIVND. The CDR3 runs 16 residues from the cysteine to the phenylalanine. Left in the record is the CDR3 DNA by itself, 48 bases read in frame from the first base. TCRbeta CDR3 regions were amplified from genomic DNA using the immunoSEQ Assay, a bias-controlled multiplex PCR. The original pipeline was this. The number of nucleated cells in each sample was estimated by amplification of reference gene primers within the assay. To quantify the absolute abundance of each unique TCRbeta CDR3 rearrangement, sequence reads were collapsed and filtered. For each sample, productive Simpson clonality was calculated as the square root of Simpson's diversity index over productive rearrangements. In TCRdb, the immuneACCESS table is reduced to in-frame sequences with V and J assigned. These tables do not hold every clone; where another copy was compared, an unresolved V gene accounts for under half, and the others remain unexplained. V and J calls and clone size are those listed in that table; D and trimming were worked out from the DNA. The sample records fewer than 350,000 clones, about nine tenths of which are singletons. Of the sample, approximately 1% is held by the ten largest clones.

The entry originates in a study of blood T cell repertoires in COVID-19 (dated by TCRdb to the early 2020s). Describing the broader study: The collaborator samples originated in the United States, Italy and Spain and spanned the acute and convalescent phases of COVID-19. Deeply sampled blood TCRbeta repertoires from subjects exposed to, actively infected with, or recovered from COVID-19 were included in the dataset. Samples came from the ongoing ImmuneRACE study (first 160 participants) plus 1,254 subjects from 6 global collaborators. The repertoires were made available in a free public database intended to serve as a resource for research on the immune response to SARS-CoV-2. A de-identified subject ID, COVID-19 status, age in years and sex were almost always included in the sample metadata. The material from the prospective study consisted of cDNA or gDNA derived from T cells, B-cell-depleted T cells, or PBMCs. Where HLA class I and class II types were available, the types were taken from metadata supplied by the sample provider, not from assay-based typing.

General study outcomes and caveats: The quantity of clinical and demographic metadata differed by source and by participant and was supplied without curation.

The sequenced material came from PBMCs or T cells enriched from blood (not recorded which). The sequence was collected from a woman aged 30 to 39 who had been exposed to COVID-19. The chain joins TRBV19 to TRBJ2-1; 8 central bases correspond to TRBD2. The CDR3 corresponds to CASSIMEGLADNEQFF. The DNA sequence is given as TGTGCCAGTAGTATAATGGAAGGACTAGCCGACAATGAGCAGTTCTTC.